This TCR beta chain was identified during a study of T cell responses to AZD1222 COVID-19 vaccine. Germline V gives CDR1 SGHRS, CDR2 YFSETQ. The CDR3 is 15 residues long. Losses at the gene ends were 0 bases for V and 4 bases for J; bases not matched to a gene: 3. Data came from immunoSEQ multiplex PCR; TCRdb stores just in-frame clones and leaves some out. The data hold about 56,000 clones, with around 90% observed a single time. The sequence was collected from an adult in good health. The rearrangement links TRBV5-1 to TRBJ1-3, with TRBD1 matching over 8 bases. Source: peripheral blood, taken on day 0 of AZD1222 vaccination. This CDR3 is CASSLGGQAGNTIYF. The DNA of the CDR3 is TGCGCCAGCAGCTTGGGGGGACAGGCCGGAAACACCATATATTTT.